This TCR beta chain derives from a study of blood T cell repertoires in COVID-19. Looking at the study overall: Samples came from the United States, Italy and Spain, spanning acute and convalescent COVID-19. T cells, B-cell-depleted T cells, or PBMCs provided the cDNA or gDNA that served as material.

The junction had 7 bases not matched to a gene; V was cut back by 2 bases and J by 9 bases. From germline, CDR1 is MGHRA and CDR2 YSYEKL. This CDR3 spans 16 amino acids. In the source study's methods: Estimates of nucleated cell counts were drawn from the amplification of reference gene primers. The repertoire was sequenced with immunoSEQ multiplex PCR; TCRdb's copy has only in-frame clones and lacks some. For V, J and clone size, that table is used; D and trimming come from the DNA. The table lists about 140,000 clones, approximately 86% of them singletons, with 5.4% in the top ten. The receptor's source is a human donor in a cohort sampled during active COVID-19. The chain has TRBV4-1 and TRBJ1-6; 10 nucleotides align to TRBD1. Sequenced material: peripheral blood. CDR3 in DNA: TGCGCCAGCAGCCAAACCCTTGACAGGGGGCTTTCACCCCTCCACTTT. It is translated as CASSQTLDRGLSPLHF.